Listed below are T cell receptor beta chains from one sample, sequenced in a study of CD8+ T cells in alopecia areata. Data came from immunoSEQ multiplex PCR; TCRdb stores just in-frame clones and leaves some out. This repertoire shows under 200,000 clones, about two thirds found once; its top ten account for approximately 0.91%. Sequenced material: CD4+ T cells sorted from blood, taken at week 4, from a patient treated with tofacitinib. Every receptor here comes from a human donor with alopecia areata. The CDR3 runs from the conserved cysteine through the conserved F or W. A D gene is named only where the DNA matches it firmly. Clone size appears in some rows only: once, few, many, or a class for an expanded clone.

J gene,V gene,clone size,D gene,CDR3 protein,CDR3 DNA
TRBJ2-1,TRBV11-3,-,-,CASSLGGTYNEQFF,TGTGCCAGCAGCTTAGGAGGCACGTACAATGAGCAGTTCTTC
TRBJ1-1,TRBV25-1,-,-,CASREDSYTEAFF,TGTGCCAGTCGCGAGGACAGTTACACTGAAGCTTTCTTT
TRBJ2-1,TRBV6-5,-,-,CASSYGQNNEQFF,TGTGCCAGCAGTTACGGGCAGAACAATGAGCAGTTCTTC
TRBJ1-5,TRBV19,-,-,CASSIIWAPNQPQHF,TGTGCCAGTAGTATAATTTGGGCCCCGAATCAGCCCCAGCATTTT
TRBJ2-2,TRBV7-2,-,-,CASTRQGGINTGELFF,TGTGCCAGCACCCGGCAGGGGGGCATTAACACCGGGGAGCTGTTTTTT
TRBJ1-2,TRBV9,-,TRBD1,CASSVGTDYGYTF,TGTGCCAGCAGCGTCGGGACAGACTATGGCTACACCTTC
TRBJ2-1,TRBV30,-,-,CAWSRQYNEQFF,TGTGCCTGGAGTCGTCAGTACAATGAGCAGTTCTTC
TRBJ2-2,TRBV27,once,-,CASSHATGGGGTGELFF,TGTGCCAGCAGTCACGCCACAGGGGGGGGCGGGACCGGGGAGCTGTTTTTT
TRBJ2-5,TRBV5-1,-,TRBD1,CASSLSAAGGETQYF,TGCGCCAGCAGCTTGTCCGCAGCAGGGGGAGAGACCCAGTACTTC
TRBJ1-5,TRBV2,once,-,CASSEAHKGHQPQHF,TGTGCCAGCAGTGAAGCTCACAAAGGCCATCAGCCCCAGCATTTT
TRBJ2-4,TRBV9,few,-,CASSPRPSTLAKNIQYF,TGTGCCAGCAGCCCTCGACCGTCGACACTAGCCAAAAACATTCAGTACTTC
TRBJ1-1,TRBV9,-,-,CASSVDGMNTEAFF,TGTGCCAGCAGCGTAGACGGGATGAACACTGAAGCTTTCTTT
TRBJ1-2,TRBV29-1,few,-,CSVDEGSGGYGYTF,TGCAGCGTTGATGAGGGTTCCGGGGGGTATGGCTACACCTTC
TRBJ2-1,TRBV30,-,TRBD2,CAWSGLAGGYNEQFF,TGTGCCTGGAGTGGACTAGCGGGGGGTTACAATGAGCAGTTCTTC
TRBJ2-1,TRBV30,once,-,CAWSRGRNEQFF,TGTGCCTGGAGCAGGGGTCGCAATGAGCAGTTCTTC
TRBJ1-1,TRBV14,-,TRBD1,CASSQGRQGISEAFF,TGTGCCAGCAGCCAAGGGCGACAGGGAATTTCTGAAGCTTTCTTT
TRBJ2-7,TRBV15,-,-,CATSRGFNAYEQYF,TGTGCCACCAGCAGAGGATTTAATGCCTACGAGCAGTACTTC
TRBJ2-5,TRBV5-1,-,-,CASSGGRGLGAETQYF,TGCGCCAGCAGCGGTGGACGGGGTTTAGGTGCGGAGACCCAGTACTTC
TRBJ2-2,TRBV30,-,-,CAWTGRDTGELFF,TGTGCCTGGACCGGCAGGGACACCGGGGAGCTGTTTTTT
TRBJ1-2,TRBV30,-,-,CAWSVSEGSSRYTF,TGTGCCTGGAGTGTTTCGGAGGGGAGTTCACGCTACACCTTC
TRBJ2-7,TRBV30,once,-,CARGALYEQYF,TGTGCCCGAGGGGCGCTGTACGAGCAGTACTTC
TRBJ1-6,TRBV27,-,-,CASSPRGNGYNSPLHF,TGTGCCAGCAGTCCCAGGGGAAATGGCTATAATTCACCCCTCCACTTT
TRBJ2-6,TRBV29-1,-,-,CTLRRETGANVLTF,TGCACCCTTCGAAGGGAGACCGGGGCCAACGTCCTGACTTTC
TRBJ1-6,TRBV29-1,-,-,CSVERNNSPLHF,TGCAGCGTTGAGCGTAATAATTCACCCCTCCACTTT
TRBJ2-7,TRBV29-1,-,-,CSVAGGYEQYF,TGCAGCGTTGCTGGGGGCTACGAGCAGTACTTC
TRBJ2-1,TRBV4-1,-,TRBD2,CASSPSSAGGPDEQFF,TGCGCCAGCAGCCCCTCCTCTGCGGGGGGGCCGGATGAGCAGTTCTTC
TRBJ1-1,TRBV2,-,-,CASSFEGEDTEAFF,TGTGCCAGCAGTTTTGAGGGGGAGGACACTGAAGCTTTCTTT
TRBJ2-1,TRBV9,-,TRBD1,CASSRTGGALDEQFF,TGTGCCAGCAGCCGAACAGGGGGCGCTCTGGATGAGCAGTTCTTC
TRBJ1-2,TRBV7-2,few,-,CASSLQTGLNYGYTF,TGTGCCAGCAGCTTACAAACGGGACTCAACTATGGCTACACCTTC
TRBJ2-1,TRBV4-2,-,-,CASSQEIAHYNEQFF,TGTGCCAGCAGCCAAGAAATAGCGCACTACAATGAGCAGTTCTTC
TRBJ2-3,TRBV7-9,many,TRBD2,CASSRTSGGTDTQYF,TGTGCCAGCAGCCGGACTAGCGGGGGCACAGATACGCAGTATTTT
TRBJ1-1,TRBV5-1,-,-,CASSLEGTTEAFF,TGCGCCAGCAGCTTGGAGGGGACCACTGAAGCTTTCTTT
TRBJ2-4,TRBV30,few,TRBD1,CASGTGAVSFLKF,TGTGCATCCGGGACAGGGGCCGTGTCGTTTCTAAAGTTC
TRBJ1-2,TRBV30,-,TRBD1,CAWSWDRPNYGYTF,TGTGCCTGGAGTTGGGACAGGCCTAACTATGGCTACACCTTC
TRBJ2-6,TRBV11-1,few,-,CASSLGLTVGANVLTF,TGTGCCAGCAGCTTAGGTTTGACGGTCGGGGCCAACGTCCTGACTTTC
TRBJ2-7,TRBV30,-,-,CAWSTGGSYEQYF,TGTGCCTGGAGTACCGGGGGCTCCTACGAGCAGTACTTC
TRBJ2-5,TRBV9,-,TRBD2,CASSVVASGGQETQYF,TGTGCCAGCAGCGTAGTGGCTAGCGGGGGACAAGAGACCCAGTACTTC
TRBJ2-2,TRBV4-2,-,TRBD2,CASSQAGLAGITGELFF,TGTGCCAGCAGCCAGGCAGGTCTAGCGGGGATCACCGGGGAGCTGTTTTTT
TRBJ1-1,TRBV7-6,-,-,CASSLRGYTEAFF,TGTGCCAGCAGCTTGCGGGGTTACACTGAAGCTTTCTTT
TRBJ1-1,TRBV30,-,-,CAWSVGRVEAFF,TGTGCCTGGAGTGTGGGCAGGGTTGAAGCTTTCTTT
TRBJ2-7,TRBV6-1,-,TRBD2,CASSEYLAEYEQYF,TGTGCCAGCAGTGAATACCTAGCGGAGTACGAGCAGTACTTC
TRBJ2-5,TRBV6-5,-,-,CASSDGRGRQETQYF,TGTGCCAGCAGCGACGGCAGGGGACGTCAAGAGACCCAGTACTTC
TRBJ2-2,TRBV6-1,-,-,CASSEYGQGHGELFF,TGTGCCAGCAGTGAATATGGTCAGGGCCACGGGGAGCTGTTTTTT
TRBJ2-4,TRBV12-5,few,-,CASDQGGGIQYF,TGTGCTAGTGATCAAGGGGGTGGCATTCAGTACTTC
TRBJ2-5,TRBV7-2,-,-,CASSLVETQYF,TGTGCCAGCAGCTTAGTAGAGACCCAGTACTTC
TRBJ2-7,TRBV7-9,-,-,CASSPNGQNYEQYF,TGTGCCAGCAGCCCCAACGGACAAAACTACGAGCAGTACTTC
TRBJ2-3,TRBV5-1,-,TRBD2,CASSLALTSGGITQYF,TGCGCCAGCAGCTTGGCCTTGACTAGCGGGGGGATAACGCAGTATTTT
TRBJ1-2,TRBV6-5,-,-,CASSYSAGTYGYTF,TGTGCCAGCAGTTACTCGGCAGGGACCTATGGCTACACCTTC
TRBJ1-3,TRBV13,-,-,CASSLLGGSGNTIYF,TGTGCCAGCAGCTTATTGGGAGGGTCTGGAAACACCATATATTTT
TRBJ2-5,TRBV13,-,TRBD2,CASSPISGGEQETQYF,TGTGCCAGCAGCCCGATTAGCGGGGGGGAGCAAGAGACCCAGTACTTC
TRBJ1-3,TRBV6-1,few,-,CASGSLTIYF,TGTGCCAGCGGGTCGCTAACCATATATTTT
TRBJ2-1,TRBV7-3,-,TRBD2,CASSFQGLSNEQFF,TGTGCCAGCAGCTTCCAGGGACTATCCAATGAGCAGTTCTTC